This T cell receptor (beta chain) was identified during a study of brain T cells in children with intractable seizures. Whole-study results and caveats: Viral specificity was inferred only from CDR3 similarity; HCMV serostatus was unknown.

Measured with immunoSEQ multiplex PCR; TCRdb has only the in-frame clones, and not every one. The table shows 110,000 or so clones, with under 95% occurring only once. A word on this clone: As yet, its antigen is unknown.

The germline gives CDR1 KGHSH, CDR2 LQKENI. V lost 6 bases to trimming and J lost 4 bases, with 13 bases between them. The CDR3 is 14 amino acids. The rearrangement joins TRBV18 to TRBJ2-1, with TRBD2 as a possible D gene (5 bases). The origin of this receptor is a boy less than two years old with hemimegalencephaly and intractable seizures. The sample was peripheral blood, taken at surgery. The CDR3 is CASSLGPGYNEQFF. CDR3 DNA: TGTGCCAGCTCCCTAGGACCGGGGTACAATGAGCAGTTCTTC. The whole variable domain, filled in from reference TRBV18 and TRBJ2-1, reads NAGVMQNPRHLVRRRGQEARLRCSPMKGHSHVYWYRQLPEEGLKFMVYLQKENIIDESGMPKERFSAEFPKEGPSILRIQQVVRGDSAAYFCASSLGPGYNEQFFGPGTRLTVL.